This entry describes one T cell receptor (beta chain). The sample originates from a study of control samples from healthy donors and cancer patients. Repertoires were generated with immunoSEQ multiplex PCR, while TCRdb's copy carries only in-frame clones and drops some. The sample carries roughly 140,000 clones, over 85% recorded once. Looked up from germline, CDR1 is MDHEN and CDR2 is SYDVKM. The CDR3 is 13 amino acids. Trimming took 2 bases from V and 7 from J, leaving 11 bases between them. This chain uses TRBV28 with TRBJ1-1; D is unresolved. This clonotype originated in a man aged 45 to 65 in good health. Sequencing was performed on blood. DNA of the CDR3: TGTGCCAGCAGTTTAGAGAAAATGGTTGAAGCTTTCTTT. Protein sequence: CASSLEKMVEAFF.